This TCR beta chain derives from a study of blood T cells in healthy people across ages. The CDR3 extends over 14 amino acids. Per germline, CDR1 SGHTA and CDR2 FQGNSA. A J-beta primer mix and a sample-barcoded 5' primer were used in a second PCR of about 7 to 12 cycles. TCRdb processed the 5' RACE reads anew with MiXCR; each CDR3 protein has one entry. Of around 520,000 distinct CDR3 sequences listed, about 25% are singletons. This clonotype was counted a single time. One junction end disagrees with the germline gene, perhaps due to a read error. The individuals who served as donors were healthy Caucasians living in Russia, aged roughly 6 to 100. Separately, the same data were catalogued under a study of T cells of mothers and their children.

Material: blood. The rearrangement uses TRBV7-2 and TRBJ1-1; D gene unclear. This TCR was recovered from a boy younger than 10 in good health. The CDR3 DNA reads as TGTGCCAGCAGCTTAGTATTCGGGAACGCTGAAGCTTTCTTT. It translates to CASSLVFGNAEAFF.